One and the same sample provided the 18 T cell receptor beta chains below, sequenced in a study of patients and donors after allogeneic stem cell transplantation. MiXCR, applied by TCRdb to the RT-PCR reads, yields one record per CDR3 protein. The sample holds hundreds of thousands of distinct CDR3 sequences; around 16% are singletons and the top ten take less than 8%. Sample: blood, either unsorted or a sorted T cell fraction (not recorded which). Every receptor here comes from a human donor who was either an allogeneic HSCT recipient or a stem cell or donor lymphocyte infusion donor (not recorded which). It is not recorded whose cells these are; they may come from a transplant donor.

This clonotype was picked up a small number of times. This chain links TRBV7-2 with TRBJ2-1, with a weak D call TRBD1 (6 bases). The germline V gene encodes CDR1 SGHTA and CDR2 FQGNSA. V was shortened by 0 bases and J by 2 bases, with 11 bases between the two germline ends. This CDR3 region has 16 residues. The CDR3 nucleotides are TGTGCCAGCAGCTTAGCACAGGGTAGCGCCTACAATGAGCAGTTCTTC. It yields the protein CASSLAQGSAYNEQFF.

In its sample, this clonotype was seen a few times. The chain carries TRBV5-1 and TRBJ2-3; D not certain. The CDR3 contains 12 residues. Germline loops: CDR1 SGHRS, CDR2 YFSETQ. V lost 1 base and J lost 10, with 10 bases in between. The CDR3 DNA reads as TGCGCCAGCAGCTTGACACGGAACTCGCAGTATTTT. As protein: CASSLTRNSQYF.

The chain uses TRBV4-2 and TRBJ1-2; 7 bases are a match to TRBD1. Trimming at V came to 1 base and at J to 3 bases, leaving 11 bases not matched to a gene. The CDR3 runs 17 residues. CDR1 LGHNA and CDR2 YNFKEQ come from the germline V gene. The CDR3 DNA reads TGTGCCAGCAGCCAAGTTGGAACAGGGGTTTGGGACTATGGCTACACCTTC. Residues: CASSQVGTGVWDYGYTF.

The rearrangement joins TRBV20-1 to TRBJ2-5; 8 bases are shared with TRBD1. This CDR3 is 14 amino acids long. V dropped 4 bases and J dropped 5; count of bases not matched to a gene: 9. Germline CDR1 DFQATT, CDR2 SNEGSKA (reference sequence). The CDR3 sequence is CSAKGPGGMETQYF. The DNA of the CDR3 is TGCAGTGCTAAAGGGCCAGGGGGCATGGAGACCCAGTACTTC.

The J gene is TRBJ2-1, the V gene TRBV10-3, with TRBD2 identical over 10 bases. The CDR3 loop spans 12 amino acids. J gave up 10 bases and V 8 bases, and 5 bases lay outside the gene matches. Germline values: CDR1 ENHRY, CDR2 SYGVKD. In DNA form, the CDR3 reads TGTGCCATCCAGCGGGGGGGCGTAGAGCAGTTCTTC. This encodes CAIQRGGVEQFF.

The rearrangement links TRBV12-3 or TRBV12-4 to TRBJ1-2; 8 nucleotides match TRBD1. This CDR3 comprises 12 residues. V shed 6 bases, J shed 6 bases, and the junction held 3 bases outside the gene matches. The CDR3 spells CASRTGGDGYTF. DNA for the CDR3: TGTGCCAGCAGAACAGGGGGGGATGGCTACACCTTC.

The genes are TRBV29-1 and TRBJ1-2, with 9 bases matching TRBD1. Germline V lookup: CDR1 SQVTM, CDR2 ANQGSEA. The length of the CDR3 is 15 residues. V was pared by 6 bases and J by 4 bases, with 12 bases of the junction left unmatched. The CDR3 spells CSVGMDRGAGYGYTF. CDR3 sequence (DNA): TGCAGCGTGGGGATGGACAGGGGCGCGGGCTATGGCTACACCTTC.

This clonotype was seen a handful of times. The chain has TRBV5-1 and TRBJ1-4, with no clear D. V lost 0 bases, J lost 5 bases, and 14 bases lay in between. This CDR3 region has 16 residues. Germline CDR1 SGHRS, CDR2 YFSETQ. CDR3 nucleotides: TGCGCCAGCAGCTTGGCAACCAAAAGTGGGAATGAAAAACTGTTTTTT. Translating gives CASSLATKSGNEKLFF.

The chain has TRBV7-9 and TRBJ2-7; D unclear. The CDR3 is 16 residues long. Germline V gene sequence: CDR1 SEHNR, CDR2 FQNEAQ (reference sequence). V was shortened by 1 base and J by 5 bases, with 18 bases between the two germline ends. CDR3 nucleotide sequence: TGTGCCAGCAGCTTAGAGGGCACACGGCAGTGGGACGAGCAGTACTTC. This codes for CASSLEGTRQWDEQYF.

The table lists this clonotype with many counts. V gene TRBV4-2 combines with J gene TRBJ1-5, with a possible D match to TRBD1 (5 bases). V was trimmed by 2 bases and J by 0 bases, leaving 14 bases between them. Germline lookup yields CDR1 LGHNA and CDR2 YNFKEQ. This CDR3 is 17 amino acids long. The CDR3 is CASSQFQGKYSNQPQHF. As DNA, the CDR3 is TGTGCCAGCAGCCAATTTCAGGGAAAATATAGCAATCAGCCCCAGCATTTT.

The rearrangement uses TRBV20-1 and TRBJ2-7, with D possibly being TRBD1 (6 bases). The CDR3 covers 16 residues. Germline lookup yields CDR1 DFQATT and CDR2 SNEGSKA (reference sequence). V was trimmed by 3 bases and J by 6 bases, leaving 24 bases between them. The CDR3 is CSARTDPGTYEGEQYF. DNA for the CDR3: TGCAGTGCTAGGACCGACCCCGGGACATACGAGGGCGAGCAGTACTTC.

This chain connects TRBV2 to TRBJ2-3; 11 nucleotides match TRBD2. V was clipped by 9 bases and J by 2 bases; unmatched bases: 13. CDR1 is SNHLY, CDR2 FYNNEI, per germline. The CDR3 spans 17 residues. This CDR3 is CARAEWLTSGATDTQYF. CDR3 nucleotides: TGTGCCAGGGCCGAATGGTTGACTAGCGGGGCCACAGATACGCAGTATTTT.

The chain uses TRBV11-1 and TRBJ2-2, with D perhaps TRBD1 or TRBD2 (5 bases each). Trimming took 5 bases from V and 0 from J, leaving 10 bases between them. In germline, CDR1 is SGHAT, CDR2 FQDESV (reference sequence). This CDR3 comprises 15 residues. CDR3 nucleotides: TGTGCCAGCAGCCCGGGGCTCTCGAACACCGGGGAGCTGTTTTTT. Translation: CASSPGLSNTGELFF.

This clonotype has just a few counts. V usage is TRBV20-1 and J usage is TRBJ2-6; TRBD1 might be the D (5 bases). Germline values: CDR1 DFQATT, CDR2 SNEGSKA (reference sequence). The CDR3 loop spans 15 amino acids. Trimming stripped 1 base from V and 3 bases from J, with 10 bases between. CDR3 sequence reads: CSARVPDSGANVLTF. CDR3 bases: TGCAGTGCTAGAGTTCCCGACAGTGGGGCCAACGTCCTGACTTTC.

The sample holds a few counts of this clonotype. The chain carries TRBV20-1 and TRBJ1-1, with D hard to call. The V gene's germline CDR1 is DFQATT and CDR2 SNEGSKA (reference sequence). Trimming removed 3 bases at V and 6 bases at J, with 5 bases between. The CDR3 loop spans 10 amino acids. CDR3 sequence (DNA): TGCAGTGCTAGGGGCGCTGAAGCTTTCTTT. This encodes CSARGAEAFF.

The gene calls are TRBV3-1 and TRBJ2-7; 8 bases match TRBD2. The CDR3 has 16 amino acids. V trimming: 1 base; J trimming: 5 bases; junction bases outside the gene matches: 10. Germline values: CDR1 LGHDT, CDR2 YNNKEL (reference sequence). CDR3 in DNA: TGTGCCAGCAGCCAAGGCTCTCGCGGGAGGATAGACGAGCAGTACTTC. This codes for CASSQGSRGRIDEQYF.

The sample holds a few counts of this clonotype. The CDR3 DNA reads as TGTGCCAGCAGGAGGGGACAGGGTTTGGACAATCAGCCCCAGCATTTT. This sequence encodes CASRRGQGLDNQPQHF. This chain uses TRBV6-2 or TRBV6-3 with TRBJ1-5, with 9 bases matching TRBD1. This CDR3 comprises 16 residues. The junction had 9 bases not matched to a gene; V was cut back by 6 bases and J by 3 bases. CDR1 is MNHEY and CDR2 is SVGEGT in the germline V gene.

The chain employs TRBV20-1 and TRBJ2-5; D unclear. The V and J ends lost 0 bases and 7 bases respectively, with 6 bases between them. The germline V gene has CDR1 DFQATT and CDR2 SNEGSKA (reference sequence). The CDR3 length is 11 residues. CDR3 sequence reads: CSARDLGTQYF. The CDR3 bases are TGCAGTGCTAGAGATTTGGGGACCCAGTACTTC.